Given below is one TCR beta chain in context. Libraries were prepared by immunoSEQ multiplex PCR; TCRdb keeps only in-frame clonotypes and omits some of them. The data hold about 290,000 clones, with 85% to 90% observed a single time. This entry is derived from a study of blood T cell repertoires in COVID-19. Turning to the study itself: Sources were T cells, B-cell-depleted T cells, or PBMCs; the material itself was cDNA or gDNA.

Germline CDR1 and CDR2: MNHEY and SVGAGI. Trimming left V 6 bases short and J 4 bases short, with 18 bases between. The CDR3 contains 15 residues. This clonotype was obtained from a man in his forties with acute or convalescent COVID-19. The sequencing input was peripheral blood. The rearrangement joins TRBV6-5 to TRBJ2-5, with TRBD1 as a possible D gene (6 bases). The CDR3 region is CASSLSREGVETQYF. In DNA form, the CDR3 reads TGTGCCAGCAGCCTCAGTAGAGAGGGGGTAGAGACCCAGTACTTC.